Following are 12 T cell receptor beta chains from one sample sequenced in a study of cytomegalovirus exposure and HLA in healthy donors. A multiplex PCR was run with 60 Vbeta primers and 13 Jbeta primers. Produced via immunoSEQ multiplex PCR; TCRdb's table is partial and in-frame only. The sample includes around 78,000 clones, about four fifths of them seen just once. Specimen: PBMCs. These receptors were collected from a woman between 50 and 59 years old in good health and CMV-seronegative.

V gene TRBV4-1 combines with J gene TRBJ2-2, with 7 bases lining up with TRBD2. The CDR3 covers 14 residues. The V gene's germline CDR1 is MGHRA and CDR2 YSYEKL. Losses at the gene ends were 1 base for V and 6 bases for J; bases not matched to a gene: 2. CDR3 in DNA: TGCGCCAGCAGCCAAGGCGGGGGAGCCGGGGAGCTGTTTTTT. This sequence encodes CASSQGGGAGELFF.

V usage is TRBV5-1 and J usage is TRBJ1-4; 9 bases are a match to TRBD1. Germline CDR1 reads SGHRS; CDR2 reads YFSETQ. The CDR3 contains 16 residues. The V gene end was trimmed by 1 base and the J gene end by 8 bases; junction bases not matched to a gene: 9. The CDR3: CASSLSRGQGTEKLFF. DNA for the CDR3: TGCGCCAGCAGCTTGTCACGAGGACAGGGGACCGAAAAACTGTTTTTT.

The J gene is TRBJ2-1, the V gene TRBV15, with 7 bases fitting TRBD2. CDR1 is LNHNV, CDR2 YYDKDF, per germline (reference sequence). The CDR3 has 16 amino acids. Trimming removed 5 bases from V and 1 base from J; junction bases left unmatched: 8. The CDR3 spells CATSASLADSYNEQFF. CDR3 in DNA: TGTGCCACCAGCGCGAGTCTAGCGGATTCCTACAATGAGCAGTTCTTC. Full variable domain (rest looked up from reference TRBV15 and TRBJ2-1): DAMVIQNPRYQVTQFGKPVTLSCSQTLNHNVMYWYQQKSSQAPKLLFHYYDKDFNNEADTPDNFQSRRPNTSFCFLDIRSPGLGDTAMYLCATSASLADSYNEQFFGPGTRLTVL.

The genes are TRBV5-1 and TRBJ2-7, with 8 bases aligning to TRBD1. This CDR3 has 13 amino acids. V shed 3 bases and J 6 bases; nucleotides not matched to a gene: 5. Germline assignment: CDR1 SGHRS and CDR2 YFSETQ. The DNA for the CDR3 is TGCGCCAGCAGCTCCAGGGGGCCGACCGAGCAGTACTTC. This sequence encodes CASSSRGPTEQYF.

The chain combines TRBV10-2 with TRBJ2-3; D is unresolved. The germline V gene has CDR1 WSHSY and CDR2 SAAADI. Trimming removed 9 bases at V and 4 bases at J, with 17 bases between. The CDR3 sequence is 14 residues long. CDR3 protein: CASSLSTTSDTQYF. Here the CDR3 DNA reads TGCGCCAGTTCGCTCAGTACAACCTCAGATACGCAGTATTTT.

This sequence joins TRBV4-1 and TRBJ2-6, with TRBD1 identical over 8 bases. The CDR3 is 19 residues long. CDR1 is MGHRA and CDR2 is YSYEKL in the germline V gene. With 1 base clipped from V and 0 bases from J, the junction kept 8 bases outside the gene matches. The CDR3 nucleotides read TGCGCCAGCAGCCAAGCCCCAGGGGGCTCTCTCTCTGGGGCCAACGTCCTGACTTTC. It is translated as CASSQAPGGSLSGANVLTF.

V usage is TRBV7-3 and J usage is TRBJ1-2, with no clear D. Germline-derived CDR1 and CDR2 are SGHTA and FQGTGA. The germline V and J ends were trimmed by 5 bases and 1 base, with 11 bases remaining between them. This CDR3 spans 14 amino acids. DNA of the CDR3: TGTGCCAGCAGCCCCACAGCTATTAACTATGGCTACACCTTC. It translates to CASSPTAINYGYTF. Together with reference TRBV7-3 and TRBJ1-2, the CDR3 gives the full variable domain: GAGVSQTPSNKVTEKGKYVELRCDPISGHTALYWYRQSLGQGPEFLIYFQGTGAADDSGLPNDRFFAVRPEGSVSTLKIQRTERGDSAVYLCASSPTAINYGYTFGSGTRLTVV.

The chain uses TRBV15 and TRBJ2-7; 7 bases agree with TRBD1. CDR1 LNHNV and CDR2 YYDKDF come from the germline V gene (reference sequence). CDR3 length equals 17 residues. After removal of 0 bases from V and 1 base from J, the junction contained 9 bases not matched to a gene. The CDR3 protein is CATSRDLGGRRSYEQYF. In DNA, the CDR3 is TGTGCCACCAGCAGAGACCTAGGGGGCAGGCGTTCCTACGAGCAGTACTTC.

This chain uses TRBV6-5 with TRBJ2-5; TRBD2 matches at 11 bases. There are 16 residues in the CDR3. V shed 0 bases and J 1 base; nucleotides not matched to a gene: 1. Germline CDR1 reads MNHEY; CDR2 reads SVGAGI. The CDR3 bases are TGTGCCAGCAGTTACTCCCTAGCGGGGGGCCAAGAGACCCAGTACTTC. Translation: CASSYSLAGGQETQYF.

V and J are TRBV5-1 and TRBJ2-3; perhaps TRBD2 as D (6 bases). The CDR3 is 16 residues long. Per germline, CDR1 SGHRS and CDR2 YFSETQ. V was shortened by 4 bases and J by 3 bases, with 18 bases between the two germline ends. The DNA for the CDR3 is TGCGCCAGCAGCCCCATCGGGGGAGCCCGTACAGATACGCAGTATTTT. Translating gives CASSPIGGARTDTQYF.

This sequence joins TRBV15 and TRBJ2-1, with TRBD2 matching 9 bases. Germline-derived CDR1 and CDR2 are LNHNV and YYDKDF (reference sequence). J lost 8 bases, V lost 4 bases, and 15 bases had no gene match. The CDR3 loop spans 17 amino acids. The CDR3 region has the DNA TGTGCCACCAGCAAGGGGGGGTATAGCGGGAGATTCGATGAGCAGTTCTTC. Translation: CATSKGGYSGRFDEQFF. The complete variable domain, with remaining parts taken from reference TRBV15 and TRBJ2-1, reads DAMVIQNPRYQVTQFGKPVTLSCSQTLNHNVMYWYQQKSSQAPKLLFHYYDKDFNNEADTPDNFQSRRPNTSFCFLDIRSPGLGDTAMYLCATSKGGYSGRFDEQFFGPGTRLTVL.

The rearrangement uses TRBV6-1 and TRBJ2-1; TRBD2 matches at 9 bases. Trimming took 7 bases from V and 3 from J; bases not matched to a gene: 4. CDR3 length: 14 residues. CDR1 and CDR2 from the germline V gene are MNHNS and SASEGT. Here the CDR3 DNA reads TGTGCCAGCATACCAGCGGGAGGCTACAATGAGCAGTTCTTC. The encoded protein is CASIPAGGYNEQFF.